This T cell receptor beta chain was recorded in a study of cytomegalovirus exposure and HLA in healthy donors. As for the study in general: In a previous analysis, 117 million unique TCR beta sequences were found from 150 million to 200 million T cells.

As to this clone: As yet, its antigen is unknown.

Notes on the study in general: Researchers catalogued approximately 170 TCR beta chains as cytomegalovirus-associated.

PCR amplification relied on 60 Vbeta primers (plus 13 Jbeta primers). Libraries were prepared by immunoSEQ multiplex PCR; TCRdb keeps only in-frame clonotypes and omits some of them. The table shows under 100,000 clones, with 79% occurring only once. The CDR3 contains 12 residues. V lost 7 bases and J lost 7, with 13 bases in between. Per germline, CDR1 MNHEY and CDR2 SVGAGI. This clonotype originated in a man aged 25 to 40 in good health and CMV-seronegative. V and J are TRBV6-5 and TRBJ2-5; weak D call: TRBD2 (5 bases). The sample consisted of PBMCs. The CDR3 DNA is TGTGCCAGCAAGAGGGTCCGCGGGACCCAGTACTTC. Translating it yields CASKRVRGTQYF.